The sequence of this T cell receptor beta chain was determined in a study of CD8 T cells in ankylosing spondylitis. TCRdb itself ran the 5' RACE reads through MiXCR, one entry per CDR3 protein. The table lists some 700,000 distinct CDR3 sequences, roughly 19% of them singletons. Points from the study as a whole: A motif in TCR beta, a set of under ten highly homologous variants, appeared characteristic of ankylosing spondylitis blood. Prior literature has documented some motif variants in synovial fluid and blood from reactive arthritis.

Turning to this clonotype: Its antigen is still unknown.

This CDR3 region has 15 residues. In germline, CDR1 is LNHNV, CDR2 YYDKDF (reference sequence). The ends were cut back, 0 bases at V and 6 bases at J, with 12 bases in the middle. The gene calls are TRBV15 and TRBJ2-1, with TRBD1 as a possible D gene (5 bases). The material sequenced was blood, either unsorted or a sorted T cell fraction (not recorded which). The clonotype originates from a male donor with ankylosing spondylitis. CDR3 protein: CATSRDPGSGNEQFF. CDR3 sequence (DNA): TGTGCCACCAGCAGAGACCCAGGGTCCGGCAATGAGCAGTTCTTC.